The rows below give T cell receptor beta chains drawn from one sample of a study of CD4 T cells in relation to SARS-CoV-2 and coronaviruses. For these TCRs, the target antigens are not known. Clones were read by immunoSEQ multiplex PCR, and TCRdb kept only the in-frame ones, dropping some. In the table there are fewer than 14,000 clones, approximately 82% of which are singletons. The specimen sequenced was CD4+ T cells from PBMCs, cultured in vitro. Source of these receptors: a human donor in good health. Both conserved end residues are part of each CDR3. Fields, in order: clone size, D gene, V gene, J gene, CDR3 protein, CDR3 DNA. The D gene is left open where the match is weak. Size tells how often a clone was seen (once, few, many) or the class of an expanded clone, and some rows leave it out.

.	.	TRBV5-6	TRBJ2-7	CASSPGRSSYEQYF	TGTGCCAGCAGCCCGGGACGTTCATCCTACGAGCAGTACTTC
.	.	TRBV5-1	TRBJ1-1	CASSFLPDTNTEAFF	TGCGCCAGCAGCTTCTTACCGGACACGAACACTGAAGCTTTCTTT
once	.	TRBV7-9	TRBJ1-2	CASSWTDYGYTF	TGTGCCAGCAGCTGGACAGACTATGGCTACACCTTC
.	.	TRBV7-9	TRBJ1-1	CASSPNQGETEAFF	TGTGCCAGCAGCCCGAACCAGGGAGAGACTGAAGCTTTCTTT
.	TRBD2	TRBV18	TRBJ2-7	CASSGEAGGQDYEQYF	TGTGCCAGCTCAGGGGAGGCGGGGGGCCAGGACTACGAGCAGTACTTC
.	.	TRBV11-3	TRBJ1-3	CASSLAVGNTIYF	TGTGCCAGCAGCTTGGCCGTGGGAAACACCATATATTTT
.	TRBD1	TRBV7-2	TRBJ2-1	CASSRQGSSYNEQFF	TGTGCCAGCAGTCGACAGGGAAGCTCCTACAATGAGCAGTTCTTC
.	TRBD1	TRBV25-1	TRBJ2-5	CASSDLTGVQETQYF	TGTGCCAGCAGTGACCTCACAGGGGTCCAAGAGACCCAGTACTTC
.	.	TRBV6-2/TRBV6-3	TRBJ2-7	CASSPGRGWSYEQYF	TGTGCCAGCAGTCCCGGTAGGGGTTGGTCCTACGAGCAGTACTTC
.	.	TRBV5-8	TRBJ1-2	CASSFVRGFYGYTF	TGTGCCAGCAGCTTTGTCAGGGGCTTCTATGGCTACACCTTC
.	.	TRBV7-9	TRBJ2-6	CASSLMSFGANVLTF	TGTGCCAGCAGCTTAATGAGTTTTGGGGCCAACGTCCTGACTTTC
.	.	TRBV2	TRBJ2-3	CASSEPQGLTDTQYF	TGTGCCAGCAGTGAACCCCAGGGCCTCACAGATACGCAGTATTTT
.	.	TRBV11-2	TRBJ1-4	CASSLAGAPNEKLFF	TGTGCCAGCAGCTTAGCGGGGGCACCTAATGAAAAACTGTTTTTT
.	.	TRBV3-1/TRBV3-2	TRBJ2-3	CASSRFSADTQYF	TGTGCCAGCAGCCGCTTCTCGGCAGATACGCAGTATTTT
.	.	TRBV10-3	TRBJ2-7	CAISDGGRVSYEQYF	TGTGCCATCAGTGATGGGGGCAGGGTCTCCTACGAGCAGTACTTC
.	TRBD2	TRBV3-1/TRBV3-2	TRBJ2-3	CASSQMAGVADTQYF	TGTGCCAGCAGCCAAATGGCGGGAGTTGCAGATACGCAGTATTTT
once	TRBD1	TRBV19	TRBJ1-4	CASSPGTGGNPEF	TGTGCCAGTAGTCCCGGGACAGGGGGAAACCCCGAATTT
.	.	TRBV14	TRBJ1-1	CASSQAGGTQAFF	TGTGCCAGCAGCCAAGCTGGAGGGACTCAAGCTTTCTTT
.	TRBD1	TRBV6-4	TRBJ1-2	CASSDSNRGENYGYTF	TGTGCCAGCAGTGACTCGAACAGGGGTGAAAACTATGGCTACACCTTC
.	.	TRBV7-2	TRBJ1-3	CASSPNGPTGGNTIYF	TGTGCCAGCAGCCCCAATGGGCCTACGGGTGGAAACACCATATATTTT
.	.	TRBV4-3	TRBJ2-1	CASSQQLQVQHEQFF	TGCGCCAGCAGCCAACAGCTACAGGTTCAACATGAGCAGTTCTTC
.	.	TRBV7-2	TRBJ2-5	CASSLYLGRYF	TGTGCCAGCAGCCTCTACCTTGGACGGTACTTC
.	.	TRBV11-2	TRBJ1-1	CASSLVDTRGEAFF	TGTGCCAGCAGCTTAGTAGACACGAGGGGTGAAGCTTTCTTT
.	TRBD2	TRBV9	TRBJ2-3	CASSVGLAGVVADTQYF	TGTGCCAGCAGCGTGGGGCTAGCGGGAGTGGTTGCAGATACGCAGTATTTT
.	.	TRBV7-9	TRBJ2-3	CASSLGRGLDTDTQYF	TGTGCCAGCAGTTTAGGTAGGGGACTGGACACAGATACGCAGTATTTT
.	.	TRBV5-1	TRBJ2-5	CASSWGPGQGETQYF	TGCGCCAGCAGCTGGGGACCAGGTCAGGGGGAGACCCAGTACTTC
.	.	TRBV5-6	TRBJ2-5	CASSLLAWGQETQYF	TGTGCCAGCAGCTTGTTAGCTTGGGGGCAAGAGACCCAGTACTTC
.	.	TRBV6-2/TRBV6-3	TRBJ2-3	CASSFTGDTQYF	TGTGCCAGCAGTTTTACGGGGGATACGCAGTATTTT